This T cell receptor beta chain derives from a study of T-cell reconstitution after alpha-beta-depleted transplantation in children. This clonotype has a count of ten or more. Unique molecular identifiers were used to barcode this TCRbeta library. TCRdb analysed the PCR reads with MiXCR anew, one entry per CDR3 protein. Of around 700,000 distinct CDR3 sequences listed, around 12% are singletons. J gave up 0 bases and V 7 bases, and 6 bases lay outside the gene matches. Germline CDR1 SGHTA, CDR2 FQGNSA. The CDR3 spans 15 residues. This receptor was identified in a girl aged 2-9 years with congenital amegakaryocytic thrombocytopenia, due to receive a stem cell transplant. This sequence joins TRBV7-2 and TRBJ2-3, with 8 bases matching TRBD2. The input for sequencing was PBMCs, taken before TCRalphabeta/CD19-depleted stem cell transplant. For the CDR3, the DNA is TGTGCCAGCATACTAGCGGTAACTAGCACAGATACGCAGTATTTT. This gives the protein CASILAVTSTDTQYF.